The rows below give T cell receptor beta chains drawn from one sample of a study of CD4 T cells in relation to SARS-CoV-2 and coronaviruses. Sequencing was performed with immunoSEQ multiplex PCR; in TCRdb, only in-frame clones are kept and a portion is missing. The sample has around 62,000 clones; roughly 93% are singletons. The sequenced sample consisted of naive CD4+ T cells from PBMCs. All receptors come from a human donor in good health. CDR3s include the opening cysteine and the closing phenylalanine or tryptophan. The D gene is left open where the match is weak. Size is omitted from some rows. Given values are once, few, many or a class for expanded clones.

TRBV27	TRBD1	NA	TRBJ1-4	CASRGQGAGEKLFF	TGTGCCAGCAGGGGACAGGGGGCGGGTGAAAAACTGTTTTTT
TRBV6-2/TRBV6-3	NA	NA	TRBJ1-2	CASSSQGNYGYTF	TGTGCCAGCAGCTCACAGGGAAACTATGGCTACACCTTC
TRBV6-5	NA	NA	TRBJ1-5	CASSMGAGGNQPQHF	TGTGCCAGCAGTATGGGGGCGGGGGGCAATCAGCCCCAGCATTTT
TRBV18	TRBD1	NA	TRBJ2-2	CASSPPLPGQGTPGELFF	TGTGCCAGCTCACCCCCTTTACCGGGACAGGGAACTCCCGGGGAGCTGTTTTTT
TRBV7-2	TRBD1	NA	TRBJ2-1	CASSLNPGQSSYNEQFF	TGTGCCAGCAGCTTAAACCCGGGACAGAGCTCCTACAATGAGCAGTTCTTC
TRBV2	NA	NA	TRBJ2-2	CASTAVLETGELFF	TGTGCCAGCACCGCGGTTTTAGAGACCGGGGAGCTGTTTTTT
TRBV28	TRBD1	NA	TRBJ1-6	CASSSGGLYNSPLHF	TGTGCCAGCAGTTCAGGGGGCCTCTATAATTCACCCCTCCACTTT
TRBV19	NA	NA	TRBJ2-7	CASSILDRVGTYEQYF	TGTGCCAGTAGTATTTTGGATCGGGTAGGGACCTACGAGCAGTACTTC
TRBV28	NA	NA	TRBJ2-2	CASSFWPKNTGELFF	TGTGCCAGCAGTTTTTGGCCTAAAAACACCGGGGAGCTGTTTTTT
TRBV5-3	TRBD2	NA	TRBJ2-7	CARSASGRAFYEQYF	TGTGCCAGAAGCGCTAGCGGGAGGGCCTTTTACGAGCAGTACTTC
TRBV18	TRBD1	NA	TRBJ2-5	CASSRGQLQETQYF	TGTGCCAGCTCACGGGGACAGCTCCAAGAGACCCAGTACTTC
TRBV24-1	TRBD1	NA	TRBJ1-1	CATSEPTGGEAFF	TGTGCCACCAGTGAACCGACAGGGGGTGAAGCTTTCTTT
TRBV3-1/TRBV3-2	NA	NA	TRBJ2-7	CASSQDRRSSYEQYF	TGTGCCAGCAGCCAAGATAGGCGGAGCTCCTACGAGCAGTACTTC
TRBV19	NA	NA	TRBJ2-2	CASSISDTYTGELFF	TGTGCCAGTAGTATATCCGATACATACACCGGGGAGCTGTTTTTT
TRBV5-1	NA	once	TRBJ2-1	CASSLEGSRLLRNEQFF	TGCGCCAGCAGCTTGGAGGGTAGTCGGCTCCTTAGGAATGAGCAGTTCTTC
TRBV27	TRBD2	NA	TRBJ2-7	CASSFLAGGSYEQYF	TGTGCCAGCAGTTTCCTAGCGGGGGGCTCCTACGAGCAGTACTTC
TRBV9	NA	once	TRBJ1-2	CASSTRQTGFYGYTF	TGTGCCAGCAGCACCCGCCAGACAGGCTTCTATGGCTACACCTTC
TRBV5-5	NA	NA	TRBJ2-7	CASSLIGLSSYEQYF	TGTGCCAGCAGCTTGATCGGCCTCAGCTCCTACGAGCAGTACTTC
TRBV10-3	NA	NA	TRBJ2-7	CAISEGEQRGQYF	TGTGCCATCAGTGAAGGTGAACAACGGGGGCAGTACTTC
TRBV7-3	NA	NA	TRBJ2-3	CASSPSVVADTQYF	TGTGCCAGCAGCCCGTCCGTCGTGGCAGATACGCAGTATTTT
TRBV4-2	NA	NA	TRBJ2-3	CASSQDAGADTQYF	TGTGCCAGCAGCCAAGACGCTGGGGCAGATACGCAGTATTTT
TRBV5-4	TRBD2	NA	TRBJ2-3	CASSLTSGRDTQYF	TGTGCCAGCAGCTTGACTAGCGGGAGGGATACGCAGTATTTT
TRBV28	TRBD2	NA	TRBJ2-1	CASSLSGTGSYNEQFF	TGTGCCAGCAGTTTAAGCGGGACCGGGTCCTACAATGAGCAGTTCTTC
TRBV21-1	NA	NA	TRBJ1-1	CASDRGVPNTEAFF	TGTGCCAGCGACCGGGGAGTGCCGAACACTGAAGCTTTCTTT
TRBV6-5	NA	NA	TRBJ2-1	CASSLGSRQFF	TGTGCCAGCAGTCTCGGGAGCCGGCAGTTCTTC
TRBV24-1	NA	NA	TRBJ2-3	CATSGVADTQYF	TGTGCCACCAGTGGAGTGGCAGATACGCAGTATTTT
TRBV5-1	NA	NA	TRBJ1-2	CASSQVGNYGYTF	TGCGCCAGCAGCCAGGTTGGGAACTATGGCTACACCTTC
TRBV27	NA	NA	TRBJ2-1	CASSKQGYNEQFF	TGTGCCAGCAGTAAGCAGGGCTACAATGAGCAGTTCTTC
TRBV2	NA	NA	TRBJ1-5	CASAVTVFPTNQPQHF	TGTGCCAGCGCAGTGACAGTTTTCCCCACCAATCAGCCCCAGCATTTT
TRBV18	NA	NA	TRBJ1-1	CASSPILSTEAFF	TGTGCCAGCTCACCTATCTTGAGCACTGAAGCTTTCTTT
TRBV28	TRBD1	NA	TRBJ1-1	CASSRQGRGYTEAFF	TGTGCCAGCAGTCGACAGGGGAGGGGTTACACTGAAGCTTTCTTT
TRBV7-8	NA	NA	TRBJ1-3	CASSRDSLSGNTIYF	TGTGCCAGCAGCCGAGACAGTCTCTCTGGAAACACCATATATTTT
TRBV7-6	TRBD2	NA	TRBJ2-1	CASSDGLAGGFNEQFF	TGTGCCAGCAGCGACGGACTAGCGGGAGGCTTCAATGAGCAGTTCTTC
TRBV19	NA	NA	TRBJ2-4	CASSIDPRAEGNSLGQLAKNIQYF	TGTGCCAGTAGTATAGACCCCCGGGCTGAGGGGAACTCACTGGGCCAACTAGCCAAAAACATTCAGTACTTC
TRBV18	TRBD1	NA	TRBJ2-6	CASSMFDPGQTSGANVLTF	TGTGCCAGCTCAATGTTCGATCCGGGACAGACCTCTGGGGCCAACGTCCTGACTTTC
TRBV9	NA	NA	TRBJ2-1	CASSLLGNSYNEQFF	TGTGCCAGCAGCCTCCTGGGGAACTCCTACAATGAGCAGTTCTTC
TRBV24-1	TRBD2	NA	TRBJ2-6	CATSGGLAGSGANVLTF	TGTGCCACCAGTGGGGGACTAGCTGGCTCTGGGGCCAACGTCCTGACTTTC
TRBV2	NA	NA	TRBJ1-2	CASSVDGFYGYTF	TGTGCCAGCAGCGTCGACGGGTTCTATGGCTACACCTTC
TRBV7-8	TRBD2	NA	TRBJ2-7	CASSVGLALGIFYEQYF	TGTGCCAGCAGCGTAGGACTAGCGCTTGGAATTTTCTACGAGCAGTACTTC
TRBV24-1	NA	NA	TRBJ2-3	CATSYPGGRTDTQYF	TGTGCCACCTCCTATCCTGGGGGGAGGACAGATACGCAGTATTTT
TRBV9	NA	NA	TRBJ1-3	CASSVDREGAGNTIYF	TGTGCCAGCAGCGTAGACAGGGAGGGTGCCGGAAACACCATATATTTT
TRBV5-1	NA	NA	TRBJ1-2	CASSLAGDGGYTF	TGCGCCAGCAGCTTGGCCGGGGACGGAGGCTACACCTTC
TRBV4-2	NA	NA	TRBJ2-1	CASTEPRELCEQFF	TGTGCCAGCACCGAGCCCCGGGAGCTTTGTGAGCAGTTCTTC
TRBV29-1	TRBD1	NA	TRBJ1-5	CSVVSPGQMGNQPQHF	TGCAGCGTAGTTAGCCCGGGACAGATGGGCAATCAGCCCCAGCATTTT
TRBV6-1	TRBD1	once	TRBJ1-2	CASSEAGRGRSYTF	TGTGCCAGCAGTGAAGCGGGAAGGGGGCGTAGCTACACCTTC
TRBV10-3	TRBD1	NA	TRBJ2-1	CAISEWTGTYNEQFF	TGTGCCATCAGTGAATGGACAGGGACCTACAATGAGCAGTTCTTC
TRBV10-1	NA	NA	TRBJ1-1	CASIARGDTEAFF	TGCGCCAGTATCGCACGAGGAGACACTGAAGCTTTCTTT
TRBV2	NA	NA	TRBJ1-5	CASSVLSGSQPQHF	TGTGCCAGCAGTGTTTTGTCAGGGAGTCAGCCCCAGCATTTT
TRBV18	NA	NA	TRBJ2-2	CASSPSGVNTGELFF	TGTGCCAGCTCACCGTCGGGGGTAAACACCGGGGAGCTGTTTTTT
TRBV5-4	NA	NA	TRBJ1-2	CASSLALERSIGYTF	TGTGCCAGCAGCTTGGCCTTGGAGCGGTCCATTGGCTACACCTTC